Shown below are 31 T cell receptor beta chains from a single sample sequenced in a study of T cell repertoires in cytomegalovirus infection. These receptors have no known antigen. TCRdb analysed the reads with MiXCR anew, one entry per CDR3 protein. The table shows 900,000 to 950,000 distinct CDR3 sequences, with approximately 31% occurring only once. The input for sequencing was cultured CD8+ T cells from PBMCs, taken from culture after CMV antigen stimulation. The origin of the receptors is a human donor in good health (CMV status not recorded). Some clones in this sample may be carry-over from other donors' samples.

A few counts support this clonotype. The chain couples TRBV6-1 to TRBJ2-7, with 7 bases identical to TRBD2. In germline, CDR1 is MNHNS, CDR2 SASEGT. The CDR3 totals 12 residues. V lost 5 bases and J lost 6; bases outside the gene matches: 4. CDR3 region: CASSPPGGEQYF. The CDR3 DNA reads as TGTGCCAGCAGTCCCCCGGGAGGCGAGCAGTACTTC.

This clonotype occurred a few times. V is TRBV20-1 and J is TRBJ1-5; D might be TRBD1 (5 bases). Trimming took off 3 bases at V and 2 bases at J, with 11 bases between the two ends. This CDR3 region has 14 residues. The germline V gene encodes CDR1 DFQATT and CDR2 SNEGSKA (reference sequence). CDR3 residues: CSASKAQGNQPQHF. Here the CDR3 DNA reads TGCAGTGCTAGTAAGGCACAGGGCAATCAGCCCCAGCATTTT.

This clonotype occurred once. One base away lies a much larger clone, so this may be a sequencing read error. The chain employs TRBV7-2 and TRBJ2-5, with 13 bases aligning to TRBD2. The CDR3 totals 17 residues. The germline gives CDR1 SGHTA, CDR2 FQGNSA. The CDR3 protein is CASSPWGLAGHQETQNF. The CDR3 DNA reads TGTGCCAGCAGCCCCTGGGGACTAGCGGGGCACCAAGAGACCCAGAACTTC.

This clonotype was recorded at least ten times. CDR3 coding DNA: TGTGCCAGCAGTTTATCCTCACCTAATATTATTCTCGTGGATGGCTACACCTTC. Translated, it gives CASSLSSPNIILVDGYTF. The chain uses TRBV12-3 or TRBV12-4 and TRBJ1-2; unclear D gene. The CDR3 has 18 amino acids. Trimming shortened V by 2 bases and J by 6 bases, and 25 bases separated the two germline ends.

This clonotype was seen a few times. The rearrangement joins TRBV6-6 to TRBJ1-1, with 9 nucleotides matching TRBD1. J lost 11 bases, V lost 2 bases, and 12 bases had no gene match. The CDR3 is 15 amino acids. Germline CDR1 MNHNY, CDR2 SVGAGI (reference sequence). The CDR3: CASSYSPGTGNGAFF. The DNA for the CDR3 is TGTGCCAGCAGTTACAGTCCCGGGACAGGGAATGGGGCTTTCTTT.

This clonotype was seen many times. This chain joins TRBV7-6 and TRBJ2-5; 7 nucleotides agree with TRBD1. V trimming: 5 bases; J trimming: 0 bases; junction bases outside the gene matches: 3. The CDR3 covers 14 residues. Per germline, CDR1 SGHVS and CDR2 FNYEAQ. The CDR3 DNA reads TGTGCCAGCAGCCCGGGACAGTACCAAGAGACCCAGTACTTC. Translation gives CASSPGQYQETQYF.

This clonotype was observed many times. The chain joins TRBV12-3 or TRBV12-4 to TRBJ1-2; D remains ambiguous. The CDR3 has 13 amino acids. V was trimmed by 8 bases and J by 1 base, leaving 11 bases between them. CDR3 bases: TGTGCCAGCCCCCTTTTGGATAACTATGGCTACACCTTC. Its translation: CASPLLDNYGYTF.

Turning to this clonotype: A read error may explain this, as a much larger clone is one base away. The J gene is TRBJ2-1, the V gene TRBV7-6; D remains ambiguous. CDR3 length: 16 amino acids. Looked up from germline, CDR1 is SGHVS and CDR2 is FNYEAQ. V lost 7 bases and J 7 bases, leaving 23 bases between the germline ends. CDR3 loop: CASNSEWGLIGNEQFF. CDR3 in DNA: TGTGCCAGCAACTCCGAGTGGGGATTGATTGGGAATGAGCAGTTCTTC. The full variable domain, in which reference TRBV7-6 and TRBJ2-1 provide the parts outside the CDR3, is GAGVSQSPRYKVTKRGQDVALRCDPISGHVSLYWYRQALGQGPEFLTYFNYEAQQDKSGLPNDRFSAERPEGSISTLTIQRTEQRDSAMYRCASNSEWGLIGNEQFFGPGTRLTVL.

The rearrangement joins TRBV7-6 to TRBJ2-3, with TRBD1 as a possible D gene (6 bases). The V gene lost 4 bases and the J gene lost 4 bases, with 18 bases spanning the gap. Per the germline V gene, CDR1 is SGHVS and CDR2 is FNYEAQ. The CDR3 spans 16 residues. This chain's CDR3 is CASSSRGPGGADTQYF. As DNA, the CDR3 is TGTGCCAGCAGCTCCCGGGGCCCTGGGGGCGCAGATACGCAGTATTTT. Based on the CDR3 plus reference TRBV7-6 and TRBJ2-3, the full variable domain is GAGVSQSPRYKVTKRGQDVALRCDPISGHVSLYWYRQALGQGPEFLTYFNYEAQQDKSGLPNDRFSAERPEGSISTLTIQRTEQRDSAMYRCASSSRGPGGADTQYFGPGTRLTVL.

The rearrangement uses TRBV7-3 and TRBJ2-5, with TRBD1 as a possible D gene (6 bases). The CDR3 covers 16 residues. Germline CDR1 reads SGHTA; CDR2 reads FQGTGA. V shed 5 bases and J shed 2 bases, with 18 bases lying between them. For the CDR3, the DNA is TGTGCCAGCAGCCCAGGGTGGGGGCTCGGGCAAGAGACCCAGTACTTC. Its protein product is CASSPGWGLGQETQYF.

The chain couples TRBV6-5 to TRBJ2-1; D may be TRBD2 (5 bases). CDR3 length: 18 residues. The V and J ends lost 6 bases and 1 base respectively, with 22 bases between them. Germline-derived CDR1 and CDR2 are MNHEY and SVGAGI. In DNA form, the CDR3 reads TGTGCCAGCAGGATGGACTTCCTCCGGGTAGGGTCCTACAATGAGCAGTTCTTC. It yields the protein CASRMDFLRVGSYNEQFF.

This clonotype was found many times. The chain joins TRBV7-9 to TRBJ2-5; D might be TRBD1 (6 bases). V was pared by 5 bases and J by 1 base, with 17 bases between. The CDR3 totals 16 residues. Germline lookup yields CDR1 SEHNR and CDR2 FQNEAQ (reference sequence). CDR3 sequence reads: CASSLPTGIAQETQYF. CDR3 coding DNA: TGTGCCAGCAGCCTCCCTACAGGGATTGCCCAAGAGACCCAGTACTTC.

The chain has TRBV11-3 and TRBJ2-2; possible D gene TRBD1, 6 bases. Germline values: CDR1 SGHNT, CDR2 YENEEA. The length of the CDR3 is 16 residues. Between the trimmed V and J ends, which lost 0 bases and 4 bases, there was a span of 12 bases. The CDR3 nucleotides are TGTGCCAGCAGCTTAGATCTGGGACACCTCACCGGGGAGCTGTTTTTT. Translating gives CASSLDLGHLTGELFF.

This clonotype appeared many times. This rearrangement joins TRBV7-3 to TRBJ2-1; D unresolved. The V gene lost 5 bases and the J gene lost 1 base, with 12 bases spanning the gap. Germline CDR1 and CDR2: SGHTA and FQGTGA. The CDR3 consists of 15 residues. DNA of the CDR3: TGTGCCAGCAGCCCCCTAACCTCTTCCTACAATGAGCAGTTCTTC. Its protein is CASSPLTSSYNEQFF.

This clonotype was seen a single time. The gene calls are TRBV19 and TRBJ2-2, with 15 bases fitting TRBD2. Per the germline V gene, CDR1 is LNHDA and CDR2 is SQIVND (reference sequence). V dropped 10 bases and J dropped 2; count of bases not matched to a gene: 17. This CDR3 comprises 20 residues. The CDR3 DNA follows: TGTGCCACTACCATCTACCCCAGGACTAGCGGGGGGGCAAACACCGGGGAGCTGTTTTTT. Residues: CATTIYPRTSGGANTGELFF.

This clonotype has a handful of counts. This rearrangement joins TRBV5-1 to TRBJ2-3; 11 nucleotides agree with TRBD2. Germline CDR1 reads SGHRS; CDR2 reads YFSETQ. CDR3 length: 18 amino acids. With 1 base clipped from V and 0 bases from J, the junction kept 7 bases outside the gene matches. The CDR3 DNA reads as TGCGCCAGCAGCTTGAGACTAGCGGGGACCTCTAGCACAGATACGCAGTATTTT. The encoded protein is CASSLRLAGTSSTDTQYF.

This clonotype appeared a few times. V and J are TRBV12-3 or TRBV12-4 and TRBJ2-7; 9 bases are shared with TRBD2. V dropped 3 bases and J dropped 4; count of bases not matched to a gene: 7. The CDR3 sequence is 15 residues long. CDR3 residues: CASSFAASGVYEQYF. The CDR3 DNA reads TGTGCCAGCAGTTTCGCGGCTAGCGGGGTTTACGAGCAGTACTTC.

This clonotype was detected a few times. The rearrangement uses TRBV10-3 and TRBJ1-1; no clear D gene. V shed 10 bases and J shed 1 base, with 7 bases lying between them. Germline CDR1 is ENHRY and CDR2 is SYGVKD. This CDR3 is 11 amino acids long. The CDR3 is CATETNTEAFF. The CDR3 coding sequence is TGTGCCACAGAAACGAACACTGAAGCTTTCTTT.

This clonotype was detected a few times. The chain has TRBV2 and TRBJ2-7, with 7 bases lining up with TRBD1. CDR3 length: 15 amino acids. Looked up from germline, CDR1 is SNHLY and CDR2 is FYNNEI. V shed 7 bases, J shed 2 bases, and the junction held 11 bases outside the gene matches. The CDR3 loop reads CASKGTDRIAYEQYV. CDR3 coding DNA: TGTGCCAGCAAGGGAACGGACAGGATAGCCTACGAGCAGTACGTC.

This chain joins TRBV7-6 and TRBJ1-2, with 10 bases identical to TRBD1. The CDR3 contains 13 residues. Germline-derived CDR1 and CDR2 are SGHVS and FNYEAQ. V lost 5 bases, J lost 8 bases, and 5 bases stayed unmatched. The CDR3 protein is CASSRTGGGGYTF. As DNA, the CDR3 is TGTGCCAGCAGCCGGACAGGGGGAGGAGGCTACACCTTC. Combining the CDR3 with reference TRBV7-6 and TRBJ1-2 gives the whole variable domain GAGVSQSPRYKVTKRGQDVALRCDPISGHVSLYWYRQALGQGPEFLTYFNYEAQQDKSGLPNDRFSAERPEGSISTLTIQRTEQRDSAMYRCASSRTGGGGYTFGSGTRLTVV.

V and J are TRBV20-1 and TRBJ1-2; the D gene is possibly TRBD1 (5 bases). The CDR3 length is 13 residues. The germline V gene encodes CDR1 DFQATT and CDR2 SNEGSKA (reference sequence). Between the trimmed V and J ends, which lost 2 bases and 8 bases, there was a span of 15 bases. The CDR3 region has the DNA TGCAGTGCTAGATCTGGGGGGGAGGACGGCTACACCTTC. Translated, it gives CSARSGGEDGYTF.

CDR3 loop: CASNSLVSGANVLTF. The CDR3 region has the DNA TGTGCCAGCAATTCCTTGGTCTCTGGGGCCAACGTCCTGACTTTC. This chain connects TRBV28 to TRBJ2-6; D is ambiguous. The length of the CDR3 is 15 residues. V was pared by 7 bases and J by 0 bases, with 10 bases between. Germline V CDR1 and CDR2: MDHEN, SYDVKM.

V is TRBV27 and J is TRBJ1-4; D not resolved. V dropped 7 bases and J dropped 4 bases, with 13 bases sitting between them. CDR3 length: 14 amino acids. Germline V gives CDR1 MNHEY, CDR2 SMNVEV (reference sequence). The CDR3 DNA reads TGTGCCAGCACCCCGCTCGGCTTTAATGAAAAACTGTTTTTT. Residues: CASTPLGFNEKLFF.

Concerning this clonotype: One base away lies a much larger clone, so this may be a sequencing read error. The V gene is TRBV9, the J gene TRBJ2-5; D may be TRBD1 (6 bases). The germline V gene encodes CDR1 SGDLS and CDR2 YYNGEE. V lost 5 bases, J lost 3 bases, and 8 bases lay in between. There are 12 residues in the CDR3. CDR3 sequence reads: CASSGQKETQYF. CDR3 DNA sequence: TGTGCCAGCAGTGGACAGAAAGAGACCCAGTACTTC. Supplemented by reference TRBV9 and TRBJ2-5, the full variable domain reads DSGVTQTPKHLITATGQRVTLRCSPRSGDLSVYWYQQSLDQGLQFLIQYYNGEERAKGNILERFSAQQFPDLHSELNLSSLELGDSALYFCASSGQKETQYFGPGTRLLVL.

V and J are TRBV5-1 and TRBJ2-2, with 15 bases that match TRBD2. V shed 4 bases, J shed 7 bases, and the junction held 8 bases outside the gene matches. Germline loops: CDR1 SGHRS, CDR2 YFSETQ. This CDR3 is 17 amino acids long. Here the CDR3 reads CASSAGLAGGLHGELFF. CDR3 sequence (DNA): TGCGCCAGCAGCGCGGGACTAGCGGGGGGCCTACACGGGGAGCTGTTTTTT. The full variable domain, completed using reference TRBV5-1 and TRBJ2-2, is KAGVTQTPRYLIKTRGQQVTLSCSPISGHRSVSWYQQTPGQGLQFLFEYFSETQRNKGNFPGRFSGRQFSNSRSEMNVSTLELGDSALYLCASSAGLAGGLHGELFFGEGSRLTVL.

The count of this clonotype is one. This chain uses TRBV15 with TRBJ1-1; 9 bases agree with TRBD1. This CDR3 contains 13 residues. The trim removed 5 bases at V and 11 bases at J, leaving 9 bases unmatched. Germline lookup yields CDR1 LNHNV and CDR2 YYDKDF (reference sequence). The CDR3 DNA sequence: TGTGCCACCAGCGACGGGGGACAGGGATTGGCTTTCTTT. Amino acids: CATSDGGQGLAFF.

This clonotype was seen more than once but under ten times. This chain connects TRBV27 to TRBJ1-1; 8 nucleotides match TRBD1. The CDR3 spans 14 residues. Germline CDR1 MNHEY, CDR2 SMNVEV (reference sequence). Losses at the gene ends were 6 bases for V and 4 bases for J; bases not matched to a gene: 7. The chain's CDR3 is CASSARGPGTEAFF. The CDR3 DNA reads as TGTGCCAGCAGCGCCAGGGGGCCAGGCACTGAAGCTTTCTTT.

Notes on this clonotype: Just one base apart from a much larger clone, this may be a read error. The rearrangement uses TRBV7-6 and TRBJ2-7, with TRBD1 identical over 9 bases. Looked up from germline, CDR1 is SGHVS and CDR2 is FNYEAQ. With V trimmed by 5 bases and J by 6 bases, 14 bases remained unmatched. This CDR3 spans 16 amino acids. Written as DNA, the CDR3 is TGTGCCAGCAGCGACTGGGGGGCCGGGACAGGGCGCGAGCAGTACTTC. It translates to CASSDWGAGTGREQYF.

The genes are TRBV19 and TRBJ2-2, with D tentatively TRBD2 (6 bases). The CDR3 is made up of 16 amino acids. The germline V and J ends were trimmed by 4 bases and 1 base, with 13 bases remaining between them. Germline values: CDR1 LNHDA, CDR2 SQIVND (reference sequence). The CDR3 spells CASSRRTNQNTGELFF. CDR3 DNA: TGTGCCAGTAGTAGGAGGACTAACCAGAACACCGGGGAGCTGTTTTTT.

This clonotype showed up just a few times. CDR3 bases: TGTGCCAGCAAGGAGTTAGGGGGCGATTCACCCCTCCACTTT. Protein sequence: CASKELGGDSPLHF. The chain links TRBV6-5 to TRBJ1-6, with 7 positions matching TRBD1. V dropped 7 bases and J dropped 8; count of bases not matched to a gene: 8. Germline assignment: CDR1 MNHEY and CDR2 SVGAGI. The CDR3 is made up of 14 amino acids.

The chain combines TRBV2 with TRBJ2-2; D is perhaps TRBD2 (5 bases). The CDR3 loop spans 14 amino acids. Trimming pared 0 bases from V and 6 bases from J, leaving 8 bases between. Germline CDR1 SNHLY, CDR2 FYNNEI. CDR3 residues: CASSEARRAGELFF. In DNA form, the CDR3 reads TGTGCCAGCAGTGAAGCACGGCGGGCCGGGGAGCTGTTTTTT.